This T cell receptor (beta chain) came from a study of OX40 agonist ivuxolimab in advanced cancers. Study-wide context: A mean age of around 60 years, range about 20 to 85, was recorded, and approximately 85% were male. Study-level results: Mean expanded clone counts were higher in CD8+ than CD4+ T cells.

V was cut by 9 bases and J by 4 bases, with 22 bases left in between. Germline CDR1 LNHDA, CDR2 SQIVND (reference sequence). CDR3 size: 16 residues. On this clone itself: Its matching antigen is unknown.

Assay: immunoSEQ multiplex PCR; the TCRdb copy retains only in-frame clones and omits some. The repertoire holds 80,000 or so clones, with about 83% as singletons. Researchers took blood at baseline, on cycle 4 day 1, and on cycle 7 day 1. The rearrangement joins TRBV19 to TRBJ1-5, with D maybe TRBD1 (6 bases). The sequenced sample was CD4+ or CD8+ T cells sorted from blood, obtained in a trial of the OX40 agonist ivuxolimab. This receptor was identified in an adult with an advanced solid tumor such as melanoma, head and neck, liver or kidney cancer. CDR3 in DNA: TGTGCCAGCAGCAACCTATTGGATCAGGGGAATCAGCCCCAGCATTTT. It codes for CASSNLLDQGNQPQHF.